This T cell receptor beta chain was documented in a study of CD8+CD57+ T cells in acquired aplastic anemia. Broader study findings: About 30 CD8+ CDR3 sequences occurred in both the patients and the controls.

An expansion of CD8+CD57+ cells by flow cytometry had been shown in patients chosen for sequencing. Genomic DNA constituted the template upon which TCR beta VDJ and CDR3 profiling was performed. In TCRdb, the reads were re-called with MiXCR into one record per CDR3 protein. The sample holds 160,000 or so distinct CDR3 sequences, around 47% seen once. The germline gives CDR1 LGHNA, CDR2 YNFKEQ. Trimming cost V 5 bases and J 0 bases; bases outside gene matches: 7. CDR3 length: 17 amino acids. In regard to this clonotype: The antigen is undetermined.

This TCR was recovered from a human donor with aplastic anemia. The source material was sorted CD4+, CD8+, or CD8+CD57+ T cells (not recorded which) from PBMCs. The chain joins TRBV4-2 to TRBJ2-7, with TRBD2 matching 13 bases. The CDR3 DNA sequence: TGTGCCAGCAGCACGACTAGCGGGGGGCTAAGCTCCTACGAGCAGTACTTC. Its protein product is CASSTTSGGLSSYEQYF.